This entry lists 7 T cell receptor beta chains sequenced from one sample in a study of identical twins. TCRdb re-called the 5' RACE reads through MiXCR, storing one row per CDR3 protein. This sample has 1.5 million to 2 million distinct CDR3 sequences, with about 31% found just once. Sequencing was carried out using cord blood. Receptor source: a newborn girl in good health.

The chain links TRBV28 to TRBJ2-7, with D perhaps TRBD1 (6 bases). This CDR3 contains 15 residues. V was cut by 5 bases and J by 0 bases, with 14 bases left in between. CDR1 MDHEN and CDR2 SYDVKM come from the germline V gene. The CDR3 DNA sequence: TGTGCCAGCAGTCCACCGGGACACAGCTCCTACGAGCAGTACTTC. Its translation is CASSPPGHSSYEQYF.

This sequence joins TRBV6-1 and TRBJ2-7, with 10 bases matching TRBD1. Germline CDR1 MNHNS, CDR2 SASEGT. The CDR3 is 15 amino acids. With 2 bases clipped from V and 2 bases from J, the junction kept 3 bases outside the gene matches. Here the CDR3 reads CASSERGTGAYEQYF. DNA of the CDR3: TGTGCCAGCAGTGAAAGGGGGACAGGGGCCTACGAGCAGTACTTC.

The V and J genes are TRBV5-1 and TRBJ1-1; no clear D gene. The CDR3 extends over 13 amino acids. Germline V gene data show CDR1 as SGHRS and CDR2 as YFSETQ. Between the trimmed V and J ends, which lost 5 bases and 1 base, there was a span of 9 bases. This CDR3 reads CASSQPSNTEAFF. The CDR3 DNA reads TGCGCCAGCAGTCAACCCTCGAACACTGAAGCTTTCTTT.

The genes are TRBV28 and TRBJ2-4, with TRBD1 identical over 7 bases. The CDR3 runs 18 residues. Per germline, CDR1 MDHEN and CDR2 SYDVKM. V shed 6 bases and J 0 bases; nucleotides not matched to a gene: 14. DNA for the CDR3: TGTGCCAGCAGCCCGACAGGGCGTGGTCTTCTAGCCAAAAACATTCAGTACTTC. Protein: CASSPTGRGLLAKNIQYF.

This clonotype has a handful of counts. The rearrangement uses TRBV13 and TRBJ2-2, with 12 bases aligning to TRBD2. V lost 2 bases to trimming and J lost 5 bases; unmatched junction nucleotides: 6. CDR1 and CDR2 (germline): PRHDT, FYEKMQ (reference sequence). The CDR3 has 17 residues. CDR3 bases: TGTGCCAGCAGCTTACTACTAGCGGGAGGCAGGACCGGGGAGCTGTTTTTT. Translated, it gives CASSLLLAGGRTGELFF.

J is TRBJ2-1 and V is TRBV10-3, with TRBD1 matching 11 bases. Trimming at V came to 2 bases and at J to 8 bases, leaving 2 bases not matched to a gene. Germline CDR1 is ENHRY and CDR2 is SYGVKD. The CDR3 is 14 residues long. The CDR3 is CAISEPDRGHEQFF. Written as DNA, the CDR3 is TGTGCCATCAGTGAGCCGGACAGGGGGCATGAGCAGTTCTTC.

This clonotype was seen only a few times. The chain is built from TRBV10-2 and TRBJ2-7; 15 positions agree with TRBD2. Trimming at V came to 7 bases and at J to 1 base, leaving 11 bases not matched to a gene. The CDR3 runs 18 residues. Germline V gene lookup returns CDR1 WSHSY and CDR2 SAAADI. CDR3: CASTPGLAGGRKSYEQYF. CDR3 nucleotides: TGCGCCAGCACCCCAGGACTAGCGGGGGGGCGTAAATCCTACGAGCAGTACTTC.